Below, 9 T cell receptor beta chains from the same sample are listed, as sequenced in a study of T cells in localized non-small cell lung cancer. Assay: immunoSEQ multiplex PCR; the TCRdb copy retains only in-frame clones and omits some. The sample has roughly 20,000 clones, about nine tenths seen once. The sample here was peripheral blood, taken before any cancer treatment. These receptors all come from a woman between 35 and 75 years old with stage I lung adenocarcinoma.

This clone appeared a single time. V usage is TRBV19 and J usage is TRBJ1-2; 7 nucleotides match TRBD1. This CDR3 has 14 amino acids. The germline V gene encodes CDR1 LNHDA and CDR2 SQIVND (reference sequence). V was clipped by 8 bases and J by 5 bases; unmatched bases: 11. The CDR3 is CASFETGRRYGYTF. As DNA, the CDR3 is TGTGCCAGTTTCGAGACAGGGCGCCGGTATGGCTACACCTTC. The full variable domain, in which reference TRBV19 and TRBJ1-2 provide the parts outside the CDR3, is DGGITQSPKYLFRKEGQNVTLSCEQNLNHDAMYWYRQDPGQGLRLIYYSQIVNDFQKGDIAEGYSVSREKKESFPLTVTSAQKNPTAFYLCASFETGRRYGYTFGSGTRLTVV.

V gene TRBV2 combines with J gene TRBJ1-5; D may be TRBD1 (5 bases). Trimming pared 6 bases from V and 1 base from J, leaving 13 bases between. Germline V gene data show CDR1 as SNHLY and CDR2 as FYNNEI. The CDR3 extends over 15 amino acids. CDR3 amino acids: CASRGVGGSNQPQHF. For the CDR3, the DNA is TGTGCCAGCAGGGGGGTGGGAGGAAGCAATCAGCCCCAGCATTTT.

This clone was found a few times. V gene TRBV5-1 combines with J gene TRBJ2-5; 9 bases are shared with TRBD1. Trimming at V came to 4 bases and at J to 3 bases, leaving 4 bases not matched to a gene. The CDR3 runs to 14 residues. Germline CDR1 and CDR2: SGHRS and YFSETQ. CDR3 amino acids: CASSAWTGEETQYF. CDR3 coding DNA: TGCGCCAGCAGCGCCTGGACAGGGGAAGAGACCCAGTACTTC.

The rearrangement uses TRBV27 and TRBJ2-7; 9 bases are a match to TRBD2. The CDR3 loop spans 16 amino acids. V dropped 5 bases and J dropped 0; count of bases not matched to a gene: 8. Germline V gene data show CDR1 as MNHEY and CDR2 as SMNVEV (reference sequence). The CDR3 nucleotides are TGTGCCAGCAGTCGTGGACTAGCGACAAGCTCCTACGAGCAGTACTTC. Amino acids: CASSRGLATSSYEQYF.

The chain links TRBV27 to TRBJ1-4; D not certain. V shed 2 bases and J shed 4 bases, with 5 bases lying between them. Germline loops: CDR1 MNHEY, CDR2 SMNVEV (reference sequence). The CDR3 extends over 13 amino acids. The CDR3 bases are TGTGCCAGCAGTTTAAGGATTAATGAAAAACTGTTTTTT. Protein: CASSLRINEKLFF.

The chain has TRBV7-2 and TRBJ2-3, with 7 bases fitting TRBD1. The CDR3 is made up of 17 amino acids. Germline V gene data show CDR1 as SGHTA and CDR2 as FQGNSA. With V trimmed by 4 bases and J by 0 bases, 10 bases remained unmatched. The CDR3 DNA sequence: TGTGCCAGCAGCTCCTACCCCCGGGACAGAAGCACAGATACGCAGTATTTT. It yields the protein CASSSYPRDRSTDTQYF.

This chain uses TRBV7-3 with TRBJ1-2; the match to TRBD1 covers 9 bases. Germline V gene sequence: CDR1 SGHTA, CDR2 FQGTGA. The junction had 9 bases not matched to a gene; V was cut back by 5 bases and J by 8 bases. The CDR3 loop spans 14 amino acids. CDR3 sequence reads: CASSHGDRVGGYTF. The CDR3 region has the DNA TGTGCCAGCAGCCACGGGGACAGGGTCGGCGGCTACACCTTC.

This sequence joins TRBV12-5 and TRBJ1-6; maybe TRBD1 (5 bases). There are 14 residues in the CDR3. V lost 6 bases, J lost 10 bases, and 16 bases lay in between. CDR1 and CDR2 (germline): LGHNT, FRNRAP. For the CDR3, the DNA is TGTGCTAGTGGATTCTATGACCGGGGCTCACCCCTCCACTTT. Protein: CASGFYDRGSPLHF.

V and J are TRBV6-6 and TRBJ2-7, with D possibly TRBD1 on 6 matching bases. Trimming removed 2 bases from V and 6 bases from J, with 11 bases in between. Per germline, CDR1 MNHNY and CDR2 SVGAGI (reference sequence). The length of the CDR3 is 13 residues. This CDR3 reads CASSYEAGAEQYF. The CDR3 DNA reads as TGTGCCAGCAGTTACGAGGCAGGGGCCGAGCAGTACTTC.